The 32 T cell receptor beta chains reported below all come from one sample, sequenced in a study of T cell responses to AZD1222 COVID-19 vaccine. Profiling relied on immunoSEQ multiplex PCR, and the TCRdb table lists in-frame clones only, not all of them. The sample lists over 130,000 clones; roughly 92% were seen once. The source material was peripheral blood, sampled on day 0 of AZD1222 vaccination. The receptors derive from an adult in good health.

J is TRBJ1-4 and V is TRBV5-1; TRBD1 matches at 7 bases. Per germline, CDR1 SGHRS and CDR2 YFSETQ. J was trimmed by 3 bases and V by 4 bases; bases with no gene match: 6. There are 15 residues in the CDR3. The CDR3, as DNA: TGCGCCAGCAGCGTGGACAGGCTCGCTAATGAAAAACTGTTTTTT. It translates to CASSVDRLANEKLFF. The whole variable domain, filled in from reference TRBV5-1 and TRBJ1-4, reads KAGVTQTPRYLIKTRGQQVTLSCSPISGHRSVSWYQQTPGQGLQFLFEYFSETQRNKGNFPGRFSGRQFSNSRSEMNVSTLELGDSALYLCASSVDRLANEKLFFGSGTQLSVL.

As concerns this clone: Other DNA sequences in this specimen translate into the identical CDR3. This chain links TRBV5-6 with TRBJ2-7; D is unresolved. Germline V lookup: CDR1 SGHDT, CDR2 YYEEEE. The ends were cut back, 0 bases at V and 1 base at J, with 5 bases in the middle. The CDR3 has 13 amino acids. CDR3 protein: CASSLVDSYEQYF. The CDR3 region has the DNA TGTGCCAGCAGCTTGGTGGATTCCTACGAGCAGTACTTC.

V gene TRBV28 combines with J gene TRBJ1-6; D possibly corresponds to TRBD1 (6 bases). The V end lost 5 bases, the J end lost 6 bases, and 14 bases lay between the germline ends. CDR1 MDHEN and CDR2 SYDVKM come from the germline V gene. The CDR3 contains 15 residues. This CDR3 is CASSPWTAINSPLHF. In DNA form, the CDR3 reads TGTGCCAGCAGTCCTTGGACAGCAATTAATTCACCCCTCCACTTT.

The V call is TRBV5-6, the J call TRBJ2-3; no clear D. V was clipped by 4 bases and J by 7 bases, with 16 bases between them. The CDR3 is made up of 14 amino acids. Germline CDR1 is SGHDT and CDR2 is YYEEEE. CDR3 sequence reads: CASSLGWNPYTQYF. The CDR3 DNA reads TGTGCCAGCAGCCTCGGATGGAACCCATATACGCAGTATTTT. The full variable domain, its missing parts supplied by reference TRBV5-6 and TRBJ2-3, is DAGVTQSPTHLIKTRGQQVTLRCSPKSGHDTVSWYQQALGQGPQFIFQYYEEEERQRGNFPDRFSGHQFPNYSSELNVNALLLGDSALYLCASSLGWNPYTQYFGPGTRLTVL.

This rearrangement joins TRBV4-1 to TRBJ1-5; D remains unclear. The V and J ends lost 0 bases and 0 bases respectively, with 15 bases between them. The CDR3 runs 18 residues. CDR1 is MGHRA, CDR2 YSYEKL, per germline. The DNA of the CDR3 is TGCGCCAGCAGCCAAGATGCGTCAGACCTTCATAGCAATCAGCCCCAGCATTTT. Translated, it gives CASSQDASDLHSNQPQHF.

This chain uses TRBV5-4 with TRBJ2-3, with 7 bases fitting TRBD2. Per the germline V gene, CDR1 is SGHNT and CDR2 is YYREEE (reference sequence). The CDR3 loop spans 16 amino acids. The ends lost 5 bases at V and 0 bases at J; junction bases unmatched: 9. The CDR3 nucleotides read TGTGCCAGCAGTCCGGGACTACCCCTTAGCACAGATACGCAGTATTTT. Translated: CASSPGLPLSTDTQYF.

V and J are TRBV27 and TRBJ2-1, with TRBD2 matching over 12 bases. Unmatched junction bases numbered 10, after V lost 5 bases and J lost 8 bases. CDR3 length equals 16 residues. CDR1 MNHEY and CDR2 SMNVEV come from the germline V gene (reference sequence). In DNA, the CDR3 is TGTGCCAGCAGTACTCTAGCGGGAGGGCCGGCCTATGAGCAGTTCTTC. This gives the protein CASSTLAGGPAYEQFF.

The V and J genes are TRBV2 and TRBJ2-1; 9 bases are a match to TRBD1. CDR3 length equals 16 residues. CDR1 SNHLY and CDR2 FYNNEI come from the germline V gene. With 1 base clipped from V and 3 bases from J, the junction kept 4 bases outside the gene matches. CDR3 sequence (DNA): TGTGCCAGCAGTGAAGGGACAGGGGTCATCTACAATGAGCAGTTCTTC. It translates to CASSEGTGVIYNEQFF.

The CDR3 reads CASSPPTGAGTNEKLFF. The DNA of the CDR3 is TGTGCCAGCAGTCCCCCGACAGGGGCGGGGACTAATGAAAAACTGTTTTTT. V is TRBV28 and J is TRBJ1-4, with 8 bases aligning to TRBD1. This CDR3 has 17 residues. The V gene's germline CDR1 is MDHEN and CDR2 SYDVKM. The V gene end was trimmed by 5 bases and the J gene end by 2 bases; junction bases not matched to a gene: 10. Complete variable domain (other parts from reference TRBV28 and TRBJ1-4): DVKVTQSSRYLVKRTGEKVFLECVQDMDHENMFWYRQDPGLGLRLIYFSYDVKMKEKGDIPEGYSVSREKKERFSLILESASTNQTSMYLCASSPPTGAGTNEKLFFGSGTQLSVL.

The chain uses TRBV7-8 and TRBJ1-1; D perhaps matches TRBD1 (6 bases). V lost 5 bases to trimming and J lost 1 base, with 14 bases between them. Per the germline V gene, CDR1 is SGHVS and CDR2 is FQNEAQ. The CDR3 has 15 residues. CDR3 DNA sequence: TGTGCCAGCAGCATACAGGGACAATCGAACACTGAAGCTTTCTTT. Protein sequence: CASSIQGQSNTEAFF.

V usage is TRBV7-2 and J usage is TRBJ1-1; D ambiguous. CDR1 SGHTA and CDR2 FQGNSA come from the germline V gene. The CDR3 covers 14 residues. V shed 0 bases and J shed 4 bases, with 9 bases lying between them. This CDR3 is CASSLARGSTEAFF. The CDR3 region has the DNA TGTGCCAGCAGCTTAGCGCGCGGCAGCACTGAAGCTTTCTTT.

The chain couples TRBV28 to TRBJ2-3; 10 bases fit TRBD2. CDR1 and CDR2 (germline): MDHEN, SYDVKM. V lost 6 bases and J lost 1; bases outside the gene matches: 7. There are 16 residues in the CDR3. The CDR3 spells CASSSRLAGGTDTQYF. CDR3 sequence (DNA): TGTGCCAGCAGCTCCAGACTAGCGGGTGGCACAGATACGCAGTATTTT.

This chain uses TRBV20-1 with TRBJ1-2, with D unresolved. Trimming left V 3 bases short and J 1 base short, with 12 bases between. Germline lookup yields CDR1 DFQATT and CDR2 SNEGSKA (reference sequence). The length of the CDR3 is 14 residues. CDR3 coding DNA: TGCAGTGCTAGTTTGAGATTTTATAACTATGGCTACACCTTC. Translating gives CSASLRFYNYGYTF.

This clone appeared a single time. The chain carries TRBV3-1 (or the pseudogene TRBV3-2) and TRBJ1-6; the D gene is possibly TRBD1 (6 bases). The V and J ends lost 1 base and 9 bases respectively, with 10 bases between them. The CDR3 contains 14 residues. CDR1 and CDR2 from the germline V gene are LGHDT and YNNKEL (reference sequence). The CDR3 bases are TGTGCCAGCAGCCAAGGACAGGAATCTTCACCCCTCCACTTT. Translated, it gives CASSQGQESSPLHF.

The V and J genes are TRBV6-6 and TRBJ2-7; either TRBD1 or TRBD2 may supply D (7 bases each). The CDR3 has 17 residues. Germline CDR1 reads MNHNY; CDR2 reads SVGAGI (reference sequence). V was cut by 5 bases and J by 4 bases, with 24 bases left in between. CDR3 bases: TGTGCCAGCAGTCCCTTGGGAGGGGGCGCATTTTGGTACGAGCAGTACTTC. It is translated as CASSPLGGGAFWYEQYF.

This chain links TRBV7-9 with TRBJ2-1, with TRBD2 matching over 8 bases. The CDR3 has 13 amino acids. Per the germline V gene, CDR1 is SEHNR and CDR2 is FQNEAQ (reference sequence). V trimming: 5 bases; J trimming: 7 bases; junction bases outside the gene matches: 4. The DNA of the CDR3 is TGTGCCAGCAGCCGGACTAGCAGGAATGAGCAGTTCTTC. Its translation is CASSRTSRNEQFF.

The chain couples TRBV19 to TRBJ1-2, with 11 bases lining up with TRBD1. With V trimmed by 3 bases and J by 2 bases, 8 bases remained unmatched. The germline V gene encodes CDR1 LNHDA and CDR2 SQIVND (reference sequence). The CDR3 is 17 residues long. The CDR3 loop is CASSITGTGGTNYGYTF. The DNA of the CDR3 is TGTGCCAGTAGTATTACCGGGACAGGGGGTACCAACTATGGCTACACCTTC.

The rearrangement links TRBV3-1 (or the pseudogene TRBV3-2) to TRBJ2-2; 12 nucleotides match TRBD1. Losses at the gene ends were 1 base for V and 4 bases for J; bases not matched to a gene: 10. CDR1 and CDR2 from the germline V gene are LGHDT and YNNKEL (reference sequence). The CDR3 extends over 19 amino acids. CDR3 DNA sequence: TGTGCCAGCAGCCAAGCTGGGACAGGGGGCCGGGCGCTCACCGGGGAGCTGTTTTTT. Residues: CASSQAGTGGRALTGELFF.

This CDR3 reads CASSYRTGLSPSNEQFF. In DNA form, the CDR3 reads TGTGCCAGCAGTTACCGGACAGGTCTTTCCCCTTCGAATGAGCAGTTCTTC. The chain combines TRBV6-2 or TRBV6-3 with TRBJ2-1, with TRBD1 matching 7 bases. This CDR3 contains 17 residues. Germline V gene sequence: CDR1 MNHEY, CDR2 SVGEGT. The trim removed 2 bases at V and 7 bases at J, leaving 14 bases unmatched.

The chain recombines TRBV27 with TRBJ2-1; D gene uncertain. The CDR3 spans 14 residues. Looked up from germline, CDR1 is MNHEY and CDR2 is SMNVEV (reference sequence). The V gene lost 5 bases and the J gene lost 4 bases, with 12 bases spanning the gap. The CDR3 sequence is CASSLTLKYNEQFF. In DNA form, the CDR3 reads TGTGCCAGCAGTCTAACCTTAAAATACAATGAGCAGTTCTTC.

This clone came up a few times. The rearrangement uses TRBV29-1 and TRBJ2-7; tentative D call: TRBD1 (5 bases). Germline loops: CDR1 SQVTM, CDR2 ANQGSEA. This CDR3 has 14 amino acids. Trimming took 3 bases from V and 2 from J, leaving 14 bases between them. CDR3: CSVDGRVIPYEQYF. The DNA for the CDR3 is TGCAGCGTTGACGGCAGGGTAATCCCCTACGAGCAGTACTTC.

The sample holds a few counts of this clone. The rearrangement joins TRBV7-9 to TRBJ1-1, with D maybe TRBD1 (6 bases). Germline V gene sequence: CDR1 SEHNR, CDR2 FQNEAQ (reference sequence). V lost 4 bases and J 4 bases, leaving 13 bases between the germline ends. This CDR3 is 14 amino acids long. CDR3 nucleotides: TGTGCCAGCAGCTACCAACAGGGCGGCACTGAAGCTTTCTTT. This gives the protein CASSYQQGGTEAFF. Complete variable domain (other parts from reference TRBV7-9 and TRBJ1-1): DTGVSQNPRHKITKRGQNVTFRCDPISEHNRLYWYRQTLGQGPEFLTYFQNEAQLEKSRLLSDRFSAERPKGSFSTLEIQRTEQGDSAMYLCASSYQQGGTEAFFGQGTRLTVV.

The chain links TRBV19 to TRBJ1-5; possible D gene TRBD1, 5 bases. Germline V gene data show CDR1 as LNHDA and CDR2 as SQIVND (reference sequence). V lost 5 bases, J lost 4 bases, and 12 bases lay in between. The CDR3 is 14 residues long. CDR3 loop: CASSHDSGNQPQHF. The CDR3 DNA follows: TGTGCCAGTAGTCACGACAGTGGTAATCAGCCCCAGCATTTT. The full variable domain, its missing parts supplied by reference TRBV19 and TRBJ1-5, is DGGITQSPKYLFRKEGQNVTLSCEQNLNHDAMYWYRQDPGQGLRLIYYSQIVNDFQKGDIAEGYSVSREKKESFPLTVTSAQKNPTAFYLCASSHDSGNQPQHFGDGTRLSIL.

DNA for the CDR3: TGTGCCATCAGTGTTAGGGATAACTATGGCTACACCTTC. It codes for CAISVRDNYGYTF. The genes are TRBV10-3 and TRBJ1-2; unclear D gene. This CDR3 has 13 residues. Germline values: CDR1 ENHRY, CDR2 SYGVKD. The V end was cut by 4 bases, the J end by 1 base, with 7 bases between.

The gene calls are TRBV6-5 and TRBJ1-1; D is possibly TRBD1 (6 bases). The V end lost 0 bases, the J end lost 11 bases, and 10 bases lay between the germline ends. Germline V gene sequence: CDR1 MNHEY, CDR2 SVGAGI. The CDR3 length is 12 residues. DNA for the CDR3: TGTGCCAGCAGTTACTCGGGGGGGCTTGCTTTCTTT. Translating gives CASSYSGGLAFF.

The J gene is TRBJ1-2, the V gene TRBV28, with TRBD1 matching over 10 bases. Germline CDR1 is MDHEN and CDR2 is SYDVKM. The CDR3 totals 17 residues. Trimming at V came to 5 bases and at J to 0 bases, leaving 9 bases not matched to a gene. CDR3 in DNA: TGTGCCAGCAGTCCCCATGGGACAGGGGTAACTAACTATGGCTACACCTTC. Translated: CASSPHGTGVTNYGYTF.

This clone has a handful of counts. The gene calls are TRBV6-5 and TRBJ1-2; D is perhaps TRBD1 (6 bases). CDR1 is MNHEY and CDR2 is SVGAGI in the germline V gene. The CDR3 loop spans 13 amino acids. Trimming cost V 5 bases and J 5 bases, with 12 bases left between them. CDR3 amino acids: CASSKQGEYGYTF. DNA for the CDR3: TGTGCCAGCAGTAAACAGGGAGAGTATGGCTACACCTTC.

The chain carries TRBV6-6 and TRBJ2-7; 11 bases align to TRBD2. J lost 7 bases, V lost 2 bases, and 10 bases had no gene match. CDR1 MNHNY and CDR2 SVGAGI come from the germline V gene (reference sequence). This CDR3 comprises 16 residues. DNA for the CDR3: TGTGCCAGCAGTTACCGACTAGCGGGACCCCTGGGGGAGCAGTACTTC. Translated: CASSYRLAGPLGEQYF.

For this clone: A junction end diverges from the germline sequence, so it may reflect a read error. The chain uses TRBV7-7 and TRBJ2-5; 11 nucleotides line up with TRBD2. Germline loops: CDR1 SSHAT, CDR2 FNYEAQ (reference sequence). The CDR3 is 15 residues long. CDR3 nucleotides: TGTGCTAGCAGCTTACTAGGGACTAGCGGAGAGACCCAGTACTTC. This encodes CASSLLGTSGETQYF.

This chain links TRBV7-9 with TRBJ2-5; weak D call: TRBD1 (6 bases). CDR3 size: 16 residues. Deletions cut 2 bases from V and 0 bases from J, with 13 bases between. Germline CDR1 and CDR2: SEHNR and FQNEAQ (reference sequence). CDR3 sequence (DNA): TGTGCCAGCAGCTTATTCTGGGACACCGACCAAGAGACCCAGTACTTC. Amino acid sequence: CASSLFWDTDQETQYF. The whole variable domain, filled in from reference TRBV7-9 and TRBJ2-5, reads DTGVSQNPRHKITKRGQNVTFRCDPISEHNRLYWYRQTLGQGPEFLTYFQNEAQLEKSRLLSDRFSAERPKGSFSTLEIQRTEQGDSAMYLCASSLFWDTDQETQYFGPGTRLLVL.

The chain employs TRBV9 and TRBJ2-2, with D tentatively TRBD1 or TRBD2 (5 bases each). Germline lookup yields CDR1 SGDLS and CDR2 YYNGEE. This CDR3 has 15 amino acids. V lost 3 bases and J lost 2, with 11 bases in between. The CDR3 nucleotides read TGTGCCAGCAGCGCCGGGACCATAAACACCGGGGAGCTGTTTTTT. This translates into CASSAGTINTGELFF.

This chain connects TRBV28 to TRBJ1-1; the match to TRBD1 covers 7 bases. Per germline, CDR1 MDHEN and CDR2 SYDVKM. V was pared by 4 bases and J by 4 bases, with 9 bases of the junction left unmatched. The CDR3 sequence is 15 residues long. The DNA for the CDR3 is TGTGCCAGCAGTTCAGAGAGACAGGGCGGCACTGAAGCTTTCTTT. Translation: CASSSERQGGTEAFF.